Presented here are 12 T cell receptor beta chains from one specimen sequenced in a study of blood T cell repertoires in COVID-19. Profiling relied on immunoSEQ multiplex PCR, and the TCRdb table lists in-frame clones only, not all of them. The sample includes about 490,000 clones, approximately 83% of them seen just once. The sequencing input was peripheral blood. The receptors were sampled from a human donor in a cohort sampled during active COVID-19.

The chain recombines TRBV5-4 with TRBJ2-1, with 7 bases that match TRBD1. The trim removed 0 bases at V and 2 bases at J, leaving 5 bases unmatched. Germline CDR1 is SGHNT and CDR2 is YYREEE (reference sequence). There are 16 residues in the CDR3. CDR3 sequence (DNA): TGTGCCAGCAGCTTGGCCTCACAGGGGCCCTACAATGAGCAGTTCTTC. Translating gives CASSLASQGPYNEQFF.

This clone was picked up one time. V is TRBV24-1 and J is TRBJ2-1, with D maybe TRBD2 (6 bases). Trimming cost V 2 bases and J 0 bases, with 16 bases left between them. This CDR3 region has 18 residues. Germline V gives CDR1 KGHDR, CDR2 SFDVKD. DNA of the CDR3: TGTGCCACCAGTGATTCGGGTGTGGGGGGTGGCTCCTACAATGAGCAGTTCTTC. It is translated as CATSDSGVGGGSYNEQFF.

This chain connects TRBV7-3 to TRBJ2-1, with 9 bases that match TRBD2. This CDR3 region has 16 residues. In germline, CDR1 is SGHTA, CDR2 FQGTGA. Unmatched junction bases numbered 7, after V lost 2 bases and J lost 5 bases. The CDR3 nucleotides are TGTGCCAGCAGCTTACTGGGGCGGGAGGGCAACAATGAGCAGTTCTTC. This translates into CASSLLGREGNNEQFF.

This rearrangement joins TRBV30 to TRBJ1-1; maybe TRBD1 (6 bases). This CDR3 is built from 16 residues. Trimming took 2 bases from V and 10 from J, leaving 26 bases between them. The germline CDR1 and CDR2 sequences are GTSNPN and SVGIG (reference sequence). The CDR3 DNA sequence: TGTGCCTGGAGTCCGACGAAGGGAACAGGGCCTGAAAGAGCTTTCTTT. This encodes CAWSPTKGTGPERAFF.

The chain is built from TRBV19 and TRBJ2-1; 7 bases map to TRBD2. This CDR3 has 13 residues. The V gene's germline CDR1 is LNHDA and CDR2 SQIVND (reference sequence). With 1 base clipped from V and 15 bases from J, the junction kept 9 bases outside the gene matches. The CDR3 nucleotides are TGTGCCAGTAGTATAGGATCTTCTGGGGGGGGGTTCTTC. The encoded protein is CASSIGSSGGGFF.

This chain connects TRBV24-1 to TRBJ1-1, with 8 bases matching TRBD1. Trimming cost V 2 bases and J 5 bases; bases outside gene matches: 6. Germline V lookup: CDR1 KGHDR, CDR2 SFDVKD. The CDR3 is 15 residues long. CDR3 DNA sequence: TGTGCCACCAGTGATTCGTCAGGGGGCCGTACTGAAGCTTTCTTT. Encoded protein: CATSDSSGGRTEAFF.

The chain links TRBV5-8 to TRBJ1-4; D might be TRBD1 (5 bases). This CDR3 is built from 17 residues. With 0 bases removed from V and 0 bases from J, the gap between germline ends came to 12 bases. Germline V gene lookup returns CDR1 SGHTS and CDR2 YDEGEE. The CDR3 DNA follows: TGTGCCAGCAGCTTGGGCAGGGAACCAGCAACTAATGAAAAACTGTTTTTT. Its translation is CASSLGREPATNEKLFF. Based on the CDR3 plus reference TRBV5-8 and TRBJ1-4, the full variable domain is EAGVTQSPTHLIKTRGQQATLRCSPISGHTSVYWYQQALGLGLQFLLWYDEGEERNRGNFPPRFSGRQFPNYSSELNVNALELEDSALYLCASSLGREPATNEKLFFGSGTQLSVL.

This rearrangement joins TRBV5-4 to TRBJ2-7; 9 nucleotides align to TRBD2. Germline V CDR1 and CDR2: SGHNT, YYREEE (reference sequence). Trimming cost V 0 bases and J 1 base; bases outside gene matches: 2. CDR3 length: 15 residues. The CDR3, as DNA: TGTGCCAGCAGCTTGGGTCTAGCGGGATCCTACGAGCAGTACTTC. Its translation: CASSLGLAGSYEQYF.

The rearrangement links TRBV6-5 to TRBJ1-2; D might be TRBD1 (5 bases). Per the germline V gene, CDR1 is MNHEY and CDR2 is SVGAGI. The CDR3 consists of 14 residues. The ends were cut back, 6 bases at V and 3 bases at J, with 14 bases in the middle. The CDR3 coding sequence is TGTGCCAGCAGCCCCGGGGGACGGGACTATGGCTACACCTTC. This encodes CASSPGGRDYGYTF.

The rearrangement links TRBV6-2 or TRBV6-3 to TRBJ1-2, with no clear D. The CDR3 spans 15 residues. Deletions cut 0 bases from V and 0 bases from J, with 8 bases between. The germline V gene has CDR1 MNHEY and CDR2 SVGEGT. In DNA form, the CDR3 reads TGTGCCAGCAGTTACTCAACGGGTACTAACTATGGCTACACCTTC. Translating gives CASSYSTGTNYGYTF.

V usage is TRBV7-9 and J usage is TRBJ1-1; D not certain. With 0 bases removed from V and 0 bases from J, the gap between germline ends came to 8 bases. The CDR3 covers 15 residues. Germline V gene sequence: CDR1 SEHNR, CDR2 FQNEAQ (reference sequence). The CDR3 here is CASSLARSMNTEAFF. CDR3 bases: TGTGCCAGCAGCTTAGCTCGTTCTATGAACACTGAAGCTTTCTTT. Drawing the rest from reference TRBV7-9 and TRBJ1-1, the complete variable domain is DTGVSQNPRHKITKRGQNVTFRCDPISEHNRLYWYRQTLGQGPEFLTYFQNEAQLEKSRLLSDRFSAERPKGSFSTLEIQRTEQGDSAMYLCASSLARSMNTEAFFGQGTRLTVV.

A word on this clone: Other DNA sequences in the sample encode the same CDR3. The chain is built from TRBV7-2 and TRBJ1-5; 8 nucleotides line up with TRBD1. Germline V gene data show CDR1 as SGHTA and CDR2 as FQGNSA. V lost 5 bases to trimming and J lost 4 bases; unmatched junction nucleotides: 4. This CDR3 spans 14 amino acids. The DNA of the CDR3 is TGTGCCAGCAGCCTACAGGGGGGAAATCAGCCCCAGCATTTT. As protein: CASSLQGGNQPQHF.